Described below is a single T cell receptor (beta chain) sequence and its context. The clone's antigen remains unknown. No much larger clone is present one base from it, and per-base qualities are unavailable. The collaborating institutions used their own protocols to collect whole blood in K2EDTA tubes. For TCRbeta analysis, collaborator samples were shipped as frozen whole blood, as isolated PBMCs, or as DNA extracted from either sample type. This sample was included in a study of blood T cell repertoires in COVID-19 (TCRdb year 2020). With respect to the entire study: The collaborator samples originated in the United States, Italy and Spain and spanned the acute and convalescent phases of COVID-19. A de-identified subject ID, COVID-19 status, age in years and sex were almost always included in the sample metadata. The prospective study material was composed of cDNA or gDNA derived from T cells, B-cell-depleted T cells, or PBMCs. Where available, HLA class I and class II types were obtained from metadata supplied by the sample provider rather than from assay-based typing. The dataset comprised deeply sampled blood TCRbeta repertoires from subjects exposed to, actively infected with, or recovered from COVID-19. The samples were drawn from the first 160 participants of the ongoing ImmuneRACE study and from 1,254 subjects provided by 6 global collaborators. The repertoires were released in a freely available public database intended as a resource for research on the immune response to SARS-CoV-2.

TCRbeta CDR3 regions were amplified from genomic DNA using the immunoSEQ Assay, a bias-controlled multiplex PCR. The source study handled its data this way. Nucleated cell counts per sample were estimated from amplification of reference gene primers within the assay. To quantify the absolute abundance of each unique TCRbeta CDR3 rearrangement, sequence reads were collapsed and filtered. For each sample, productive Simpson clonality was calculated as the square root of Simpson's diversity index over productive rearrangements. Entries here come from immuneACCESS through TCRdb and include only in-frame sequences with V and J called. Some clones fail to appear in such tables; in the studies checked, an unresolved V gene covers under half of the shortfall, and the cause of the remainder is unknown. The DNA gave D and trimming, while V, J and clone size come from that table. The sample table records 120,000 to 150,000 clones; 70% to 90% of these occur just once. More than 1.5% of the sample is taken by the ten largest.

Study-wide conclusions, independent of this receptor: The amount of clinical and demographic metadata varied by source and participant and was provided uncurated.

What was sequenced was peripheral blood. The source of this sequence is a woman aged 55-70 years with acute or convalescent COVID-19.

The DNA reads TGTGCCAGCAGTTTTAGCTTCGAGCAGTACTTC. Its translation is CASSFSFEQYF. This chain is built from TRBV28 and TRBJ2-7; the D gene cannot be resolved reliably. The CDR3 runs 11 amino acids, cysteine and phenylalanine included. Here the CDR3 DNA is all that survives: 33 bases in frame from base 1. V sheds 3 bases and J sheds 6 bases, leaving 6 bases between their ends. As encoded in the germline V gene, CDR1 is MDHEN while CDR2 is SYDVKM.